This TCR beta chain was obtained from a study of cytomegalovirus exposure and HLA in healthy donors. The study, taken as a whole, reports: Rarity marked most TCR sequences, yet some public TCRs occurred in many donors. Among the CMV-associated chains, three were confirmed in vitro as specific for CMV antigens. The listing of about 150 TCR beta chains classed them as cytomegalovirus-associated.

Generated by immunoSEQ multiplex PCR, the TCRdb table keeps only in-frame clones and is missing some. The sample carries roughly 130,000 clones, 89% recorded once. The donors were members of the validation cohort, which comprised 100 to 150 subjects and was separate from the first cohort of 670 or so subjects. Germline CDR1 and CDR2: SGHVS and FQNEAQ. This CDR3 contains 16 residues. Trimming removed 4 bases from V and 1 base from J; junction bases left unmatched: 8. Of note for this clone: The antigen remains unidentified.

This sequence originates from a woman aged 18-35 years in good health and CMV-seropositive. This chain connects TRBV7-8 to TRBJ2-3, with 7 bases lining up with TRBD1. The sequencing sample was made of PBMCs. Written as DNA, the CDR3 is TGTGCCAGCAGCTCACGAACAGGACAGGGCACAGATACGCAGTATTTT. Translating it yields CASSSRTGQGTDTQYF.